The text below deals with one T cell receptor beta chain. These data come from a study of blood T cell repertoires in COVID-19. As for the study in general: Specimens from acute and convalescent COVID-19 originated in the United States, Italy and Spain. Sample material is recorded as cDNA or gDNA derived from T cells, B-cell-depleted T cells, or PBMCs.

Per the authors' pipeline: Using reference gene primer amplification, nucleated cell counts were estimated. The assay was immunoSEQ multiplex PCR, and TCRdb's table has in-frame clones only and misses some. For V, J and clone size, that table is used; D and trimming come from the DNA. The sample includes 150,000 to 200,000 clones, 90% of them seen just once. The germline gives CDR1 WNHNN, CDR2 SYGVQD (reference sequence). Trimming took 3 bases from V and 2 from J, leaving 8 bases between them. The CDR3 sequence is 14 residues long. Source material: peripheral blood. The genes are TRBV10-1 and TRBJ2-4; D might be TRBD1 (6 bases). The TCR sequence derives from a man aged 50-60 years with acute or convalescent COVID-19. CDR3 nucleotide sequence: TGCGCCAGCAGTGAAGGGGGTACCAAAAACATTCAGTACTTC. This gives the protein CASSEGGTKNIQYF.